Presented here are 18 T cell receptor beta chains from one specimen sequenced in a study of PD-L1 blockade in urothelial cancer. Time point denoted: peripheral blood 6 weeks after treatment start. Only in-frame clones appear in the TCRdb table, and some are missing; sequencing was by immunoSEQ multiplex PCR. The repertoire consists of more than 60,000 clones, with 88% occurring once and the leading ten covering over 9%. The sequenced sample was PBMCs, obtained around atezolizumab (anti-PD-L1) treatment. Source of these receptors: a man in his sixties with urothelial cancer.

The V call is TRBV11-3, the J call TRBJ2-7, with TRBD1 identical over 7 bases. V shed 5 bases and J 2 bases; nucleotides not matched to a gene: 6. The CDR3 extends over 14 amino acids. The V gene's germline CDR1 is SGHNT and CDR2 YENEEA. The chain's CDR3 is CASSTGTVAYEQYF. CDR3 nucleotides: TGTGCCAGCAGCACCGGGACAGTGGCCTACGAGCAGTACTTC.

This chain links TRBV30 with TRBJ2-3, with 10 bases fitting TRBD2. With 2 bases clipped from V and 1 base from J, the junction kept 6 bases outside the gene matches. Germline CDR1 reads GTSNPN; CDR2 reads SVGIG (reference sequence). The CDR3 runs to 16 residues. The CDR3, as DNA: TGTGCCTGGAGTACTCCGACTAGCGGGCGCACAGATACGCAGTATTTT. It encodes CAWSTPTSGRTDTQYF.

This clone was counted only a few times. The rearrangement uses TRBV19 and TRBJ2-7, with D unresolved. Trimming removed 3 bases from V and 4 bases from J, with 13 bases in between. Germline V gene data show CDR1 as LNHDA and CDR2 as SQIVND (reference sequence). The CDR3 is 14 residues long. The CDR3 region is CASSIGRHRYEQYF. The CDR3 DNA reads as TGTGCCAGTAGTATTGGTAGACATCGGTACGAGCAGTACTTC.

The chain has TRBV7-9 and TRBJ2-7; 9 nucleotides align to TRBD2. V dropped 4 bases and J dropped 4; count of bases not matched to a gene: 2. Per germline, CDR1 SEHNR and CDR2 FQNEAQ (reference sequence). The CDR3 spans 13 residues. The CDR3 spells CASSSLAGYEQYF. The CDR3 DNA follows: TGTGCCAGCAGCTCCCTAGCGGGGTACGAGCAGTACTTC. Looking up the rest from reference TRBV7-9 and TRBJ2-7 gives the full variable domain: DTGVSQNPRHKITKRGQNVTFRCDPISEHNRLYWYRQTLGQGPEFLTYFQNEAQLEKSRLLSDRFSAERPKGSFSTLEIQRTEQGDSAMYLCASSSLAGYEQYFGPGTRLTVT.

This clone showed up just once. The chain joins TRBV9 to TRBJ2-3, with D unresolved. Per the germline V gene, CDR1 is SGDLS and CDR2 is YYNGEE. This CDR3 region has 13 residues. Trimming shortened V by 0 bases and J by 6 bases, and 8 bases separated the two germline ends. The CDR3 region has the DNA TGTGCCAGCAGCGTAGCTCTCGAGGATACGCAGTATTTT. Protein: CASSVALEDTQYF.

J is TRBJ1-5 and V is TRBV7-9, with D possibly TRBD1 on 6 matching bases. Trimming pared 5 bases from V and 5 bases from J, leaving 16 bases between. The CDR3 is 15 amino acids. The germline V gene has CDR1 SEHNR and CDR2 FQNEAQ (reference sequence). CDR3 in DNA: TGTGCCAGCAGCAGAACGGACAGCCCTCATCAGCCCCAGCATTTT. Amino acid sequence: CASSRTDSPHQPQHF.

The gene calls are TRBV5-6 and TRBJ1-1, with TRBD1 identical over 10 bases. V trimming: 4 bases; J trimming: 3 bases; junction bases outside the gene matches: 6. This CDR3 comprises 15 residues. CDR1 is SGHDT, CDR2 YYEEEE, per germline. The CDR3 is CASSTPGQGHTEAFF. The DNA of the CDR3 is TGTGCCAGCAGCACTCCGGGACAGGGGCACACTGAAGCTTTCTTT. Together with reference TRBV5-6 and TRBJ1-1, the CDR3 gives the full variable domain: DAGVTQSPTHLIKTRGQQVTLRCSPKSGHDTVSWYQQALGQGPQFIFQYYEEEERQRGNFPDRFSGHQFPNYSSELNVNALLLGDSALYLCASSTPGQGHTEAFFGQGTRLTVV.

The chain carries TRBV19 and TRBJ1-1, with D possibly being TRBD1 (5 bases). Germline V lookup: CDR1 LNHDA, CDR2 SQIVND (reference sequence). This CDR3 has 14 amino acids. With 5 bases removed from V and 0 bases from J, the gap between germline ends came to 10 bases. This CDR3 reads CASSSGLMNTEAFF. The CDR3 DNA reads TGTGCCAGTAGTTCAGGGCTGATGAACACTGAAGCTTTCTTT.

The CDR3 DNA sequence: TGTGCCCACGGGAAGATCGGACAGGGGGAGACTGGGGCCAACGTCCTGACTTTC. Translating gives CAHGKIGQGETGANVLTF. This rearrangement joins TRBV7-9 to TRBJ2-6; 10 positions match TRBD1. Germline V gives CDR1 SEHNR, CDR2 FQNEAQ (reference sequence). The CDR3 loop spans 18 amino acids. The trim removed 11 bases at V and 2 bases at J, leaving 15 bases unmatched.

V is TRBV7-2 and J is TRBJ2-1; 7 nucleotides match TRBD1. Germline V CDR1 and CDR2: SGHTA, FQGNSA. The CDR3 has 17 amino acids. Trimming took 5 bases from V and 0 from J; bases not matched to a gene: 10. The CDR3 region has the DNA TGTGCCAGCAGCCACGACAGGGCGAAGGGCTCCTACAATGAGCAGTTCTTC. This encodes CASSHDRAKGSYNEQFF.

The chain is built from TRBV18 and TRBJ2-7, with D perhaps TRBD2 (5 bases). The ends were cut back, 3 bases at V and 4 bases at J, with 16 bases in the middle. Germline-derived CDR1 and CDR2 are KGHSH and LQKENI. The CDR3 length is 15 residues. CDR3: CASSPSGFRGYEQYF. The CDR3 DNA sequence: TGTGCCAGCTCACCCTCAGGCTTTCGCGGGTACGAGCAGTACTTC.

V and J are TRBV28 and TRBJ1-1; D not certain. The V end lost 2 bases, the J end lost 11 bases, and 9 bases lay between the germline ends. This CDR3 has 11 residues. From germline, CDR1 is MDHEN and CDR2 SYDVKM. CDR3 loop: CASSLIRVAFF. The CDR3 region has the DNA TGTGCCAGCAGTTTAATCCGGGTCGCTTTCTTT.

This chain connects TRBV7-9 to TRBJ1-6; D is uncertain. V lost 0 bases to trimming and J lost 7 bases, with 7 bases between them. In germline, CDR1 is SEHNR, CDR2 FQNEAQ (reference sequence). This CDR3 is 14 amino acids long. Here the CDR3 DNA reads TGTGCCAGCAGCTTAGCCGCGGGAAATTCACCCCTCCACTTT. Protein product: CASSLAAGNSPLHF. The full variable domain, rest sourced from reference TRBV7-9 and TRBJ1-6, is DTGVSQNPRHKITKRGQNVTFRCDPISEHNRLYWYRQTLGQGPEFLTYFQNEAQLEKSRLLSDRFSAERPKGSFSTLEIQRTEQGDSAMYLCASSLAAGNSPLHFGNGTRLTVT.

The V call is TRBV19, the J call TRBJ2-2, with D hard to call. The V and J ends lost 5 bases and 0 bases respectively, with 7 bases between them. Germline V gene lookup returns CDR1 LNHDA and CDR2 SQIVND (reference sequence). The CDR3 spans 14 residues. The DNA for the CDR3 is TGTGCCAGTAGTCCAGTGTCGAACACCGGGGAGCTGTTTTTT. Translation gives CASSPVSNTGELFF.

This chain joins TRBV5-4 and TRBJ1-2, with 7 bases lining up with TRBD1. Germline CDR1 is SGHNT and CDR2 is YYREEE (reference sequence). This CDR3 is built from 15 residues. V gave up 1 base and J gave up 4 bases; unmatched junction bases: 7. Here the CDR3 reads CASSLPGGQGYGYTF. Written as DNA, the CDR3 is TGTGCCAGCAGCTTGCCAGGGGGTCAAGGCTATGGCTACACCTTC.

The table lists this clone with a count of one. This chain joins TRBV20-1 and TRBJ2-1; unclear D gene. Trimming took off 6 bases at V and 5 bases at J, with 8 bases between the two ends. Germline CDR1 DFQATT, CDR2 SNEGSKA (reference sequence). This CDR3 contains 11 residues. CDR3 in amino acids: CSASDNNEQFF. The CDR3, as DNA: TGCAGTGCCAGTGACAACAATGAGCAGTTCTTC.

This chain joins TRBV7-6 and TRBJ2-1; 8 bases line up with TRBD2. V shed 5 bases, J shed 8 bases, and the junction held 11 bases outside the gene matches. This CDR3 comprises 15 residues. Per germline, CDR1 SGHVS and CDR2 FNYEAQ. The CDR3: CASSNSGKGRDEQFF. CDR3 in DNA: TGTGCCAGCAGCAATAGCGGGAAGGGCAGGGATGAGCAGTTCTTC.

The chain has TRBV5-1 and TRBJ1-1; 9 nucleotides line up with TRBD1. V gave up 4 bases and J gave up 4 bases; unmatched junction bases: 5. This CDR3 spans 14 amino acids. Germline values: CDR1 SGHRS, CDR2 YFSETQ. The CDR3 region is CASSLTGGLTEAFF. CDR3 DNA: TGCGCCAGCAGCCTCACAGGGGGCCTCACTGAAGCTTTCTTT.